This section outlines one TCR beta chain sequence together with its context. CDR1 MNHNS and CDR2 SASEGT come from the germline V gene. CDR3 length: 18 residues. Trimming removed 1 base from V and 8 bases from J; junction bases left unmatched: 15. This specimen belongs to a study of blood T cell repertoires in COVID-19. Profiling relied on immunoSEQ multiplex PCR, and the TCRdb table lists in-frame clones only, not all of them. The sample includes approximately 180,000 clones, approximately 90% seen only once; the top ten take roughly 5.6%. Sample: peripheral blood. This sequence joins TRBV6-1 and TRBJ2-1; 9 bases fit TRBD2. The receptor was isolated from a man aged 40-49 years with active or convalescent COVID-19. This CDR3 is CASSEEDYASGISDEQFF. DNA for the CDR3: TGTGCCAGCAGTGAAGAGGATTACGCTAGCGGGATTTCGGATGAGCAGTTCTTC.